These 22 T cell receptor beta chains share one sample of origin, sequenced in a study of CD8+ T cells in alopecia areata. Extraction and reverse transcription of RNA yielded cDNA as the sequencing template. Method: immunoSEQ multiplex PCR; TCRdb's copy keeps in-frame clones and lacks some. The table shows approximately 180,000 clones, with roughly 63% occurring only once. The sample consisted of CD4+ T cells sorted from blood, taken at week 0. These receptors were obtained from a human donor with alopecia areata.

CDR3 bases: TGTGCCAGCAGCGTGGCGGACAGGGGTGGTCAGTACTTC. Translating it yields CASSVADRGGQYF. The gene calls are TRBV9 and TRBJ2-7; 9 bases are shared with TRBD1. This CDR3 region has 13 residues. Trimming at V came to 2 bases and at J to 10 bases, leaving 7 bases not matched to a gene. Per germline, CDR1 SGDLS and CDR2 YYNGEE.

The chain links TRBV9 to TRBJ2-5; D uncertain. CDR3 length equals 13 residues. The V gene lost 3 bases and the J gene lost 3 bases, with 9 bases spanning the gap. Per the germline V gene, CDR1 is SGDLS and CDR2 is YYNGEE. DNA of the CDR3: TGTGCCAGCAGCGCCCGGGCAGAAGAGACCCAGTACTTC. The encoded protein is CASSARAEETQYF.

The CDR3 DNA is TGTGCCAGCAGCCCCTGGAGACAGGCTCTTGACTATGGCTACACCTTC. Translating gives CASSPWRQALDYGYTF. This chain joins TRBV11-2 and TRBJ1-2, with a weak D call TRBD1 (6 bases). The length of the CDR3 is 16 residues. Germline CDR1 reads SGHAT; CDR2 reads FQNNGV. Trimming shortened V by 5 bases and J by 3 bases, and 19 bases separated the two germline ends.

This chain joins TRBV4-3 and TRBJ1-6, with no clear D. Germline CDR1 reads LGHNA; CDR2 reads YSLEER. The CDR3 consists of 15 residues. V lost 0 bases and J lost 5, with 8 bases in between. The CDR3 sequence is CASSQDSDNNSPLHF. The CDR3 DNA reads as TGCGCCAGCAGCCAAGATTCGGATAATAATTCACCCCTCCACTTT.

The rearrangement links TRBV5-1 to TRBJ2-3; TRBD2 matches at 11 bases. The germline V gene has CDR1 SGHRS and CDR2 YFSETQ. The trim removed 4 bases at V and 3 bases at J, leaving 7 bases unmatched. The CDR3 contains 16 residues. Here the CDR3 reads CASSPLGLAATDTQYF. The CDR3 bases are TGCGCCAGCAGCCCGCTGGGACTAGCGGCGACAGATACGCAGTATTTT.

The chain uses TRBV11-2 and TRBJ1-2; the D gene is possibly TRBD1 (6 bases). This CDR3 is 13 amino acids long. CDR1 and CDR2 from the germline V gene are SGHAT and FQNNGV. V lost 3 bases and J lost 6, with 11 bases in between. The CDR3 loop is CASSLTGKDGYTF. CDR3 nucleotide sequence: TGTGCCAGCAGCTTGACAGGAAAGGATGGCTACACCTTC.

This chain joins TRBV29-1 and TRBJ2-7; maybe TRBD1 (5 bases). This CDR3 contains 13 residues. Germline CDR1 is SQVTM and CDR2 is ANQGSEA. Trimming took 5 bases from V and 1 from J, leaving 12 bases between them. The CDR3, as DNA: TGCAGCGTTCACCAGGGTTCTTCCTACGAGCAGTACTTC. Translating it yields CSVHQGSSYEQYF.

V gene TRBV29-1 combines with J gene TRBJ2-7; D not certain. The CDR3 length is 14 residues. V was cut by 3 bases and J by 3 bases, with 15 bases left in between. In germline, CDR1 is SQVTM, CDR2 ANQGSEA. The CDR3 nucleotides read TGCAGCGTTGACGTCCCCCGCAAAGTCTACGAGCAGTACTTC. It encodes CSVDVPRKVYEQYF.

The chain joins TRBV11-2 to TRBJ1-1; D ambiguous. The germline V gene encodes CDR1 SGHAT and CDR2 FQNNGV. This CDR3 has 11 residues. V lost 11 bases, J lost 1 base, and 8 bases lay in between. In DNA, the CDR3 is TGTGCCGTATGGTCGAACACTGAAGCTTTCTTT. Translating gives CAVWSNTEAFF.

The chain links TRBV30 to TRBJ1-5; maybe TRBD1 (5 bases). V dropped 4 bases and J dropped 7 bases, with 17 bases sitting between them. Germline V gene data show CDR1 as GTSNPN and CDR2 as SVGIG (reference sequence). The CDR3 totals 14 residues. For the CDR3, the DNA is TGTGCCTGGAACCCCGGCAGGGTGGGACAGCCCCAGCATTTT. It specifies CAWNPGRVGQPQHF.

V is TRBV4-3 and J is TRBJ1-4; no reliable D call. Germline V gene sequence: CDR1 LGHNA, CDR2 YSLEER. V lost 0 bases and J 7 bases, leaving 9 bases between the germline ends. The CDR3 runs to 14 residues. CDR3 nucleotide sequence: TGCGCCAGCAGCCAAGACCAGAATGGTGAAAAACTGTTTTTT. Its translation is CASSQDQNGEKLFF.

J is TRBJ1-1 and V is TRBV9, with a possible D match to TRBD1 (5 bases). The germline V gene has CDR1 SGDLS and CDR2 YYNGEE. Trimming stripped 4 bases from V and 5 bases from J, with 15 bases between. The CDR3 contains 14 residues. CDR3: CASSKKQGGTEAFF. The CDR3 DNA reads as TGTGCCAGCAGCAAAAAGCAGGGAGGAACTGAAGCTTTCTTT.

The CDR3 nucleotides read TGTGCCAGCAGCGTCAACAGGAACACTGAAGCTTTCTTT. Protein product: CASSVNRNTEAFF. The V gene is TRBV7-2, the J gene TRBJ1-1; no definite D call. The CDR3 has 13 residues. V was pared by 5 bases and J by 1 base, with 8 bases between. The germline gives CDR1 SGHTA, CDR2 FQGNSA.

The V and J genes are TRBV5-1 and TRBJ1-2, with D possibly being TRBD1 (5 bases). With 4 bases removed from V and 7 bases from J, the gap between germline ends came to 20 bases. Germline lookup yields CDR1 SGHRS and CDR2 YFSETQ. The CDR3 contains 15 residues. The CDR3 bases are TGCGCCAGCAGCACCTCACAGGCGTCGGTTGCTGGCTACACCTTC. Translation: CASSTSQASVAGYTF.

The rearrangement uses TRBV20-1 and TRBJ1-2; D gene ambiguous. CDR1 DFQATT and CDR2 SNEGSKA come from the germline V gene (reference sequence). The CDR3 extends over 11 amino acids. Between the trimmed V and J ends, which lost 7 bases and 4 bases, there was a span of 10 bases. The DNA for the CDR3 is TGCAGTGTCTACGAGCTCTATGGCTACACCTTC. Protein product: CSVYELYGYTF.

This CDR3 reads CASTGSRQETQYF. CDR3 bases: TGTGCCAGTACGGGGAGTAGGCAAGAGACCCAGTACTTC. The V and J genes are TRBV2 and TRBJ2-5; weak D call: TRBD2 (5 bases). The germline V and J ends were trimmed by 9 bases and 2 bases, with 13 bases remaining between them. The CDR3 length is 13 residues. The germline CDR1 and CDR2 sequences are SNHLY and FYNNEI.

This clone was seen just once. The V call is TRBV30, the J call TRBJ1-5; no reliable D call. Germline V gene data show CDR1 as GTSNPN and CDR2 as SVGIG (reference sequence). Trimming stripped 3 bases from V and 2 bases from J, with 11 bases between. This CDR3 has 14 amino acids. The CDR3 spells CAWSPSGGNQPQHF. CDR3 in DNA: TGTGCCTGGAGCCCCTCTGGGGGCAATCAGCCCCAGCATTTT. The complete variable domain, with remaining parts taken from reference TRBV30 and TRBJ1-5, reads SQTIHQWPATLVQPVGSPLSLECTVEGTSNPNLYWYRQAAGRGLQLLFYSVGIGQISSEVPQNLSASRPQDRQFILSSKKLLLSDSGFYLCAWSPSGGNQPQHFGDGTRLSIL.

The rearrangement links TRBV9 to TRBJ1-2, with 9 positions matching TRBD1. The CDR3 is made up of 15 amino acids. CDR1 is SGDLS, CDR2 YYNGEE, per germline. V was pared by 3 bases and J by 4 bases, with 7 bases of the junction left unmatched. The CDR3 region is CASSDGTGRGYGYTF. The DNA for the CDR3 is TGTGCCAGCAGCGATGGGACAGGGAGAGGCTATGGCTACACCTTC.

Details on this clone: Other DNA sequences in the same sample also yield this CDR3. This chain connects TRBV30 to TRBJ1-1; TRBD1 is a possible D gene (5 bases). The CDR3 consists of 13 residues. Trimming removed 2 bases from V and 1 base from J, with 8 bases in between. Germline loops: CDR1 GTSNPN, CDR2 SVGIG (reference sequence). The CDR3 sequence is CAWSSRGNTEAFF. The DNA for the CDR3 is TGTGCCTGGAGTTCGAGGGGGAACACTGAAGCTTTCTTT.

The rearrangement links TRBV5-1 to TRBJ1-2; D not resolved. V lost 0 bases and J 4 bases, leaving 16 bases between the germline ends. Germline values: CDR1 SGHRS, CDR2 YFSETQ. This CDR3 is 16 amino acids long. The CDR3 region is CASSLDGAPTFYGYTF. The CDR3 nucleotides read TGCGCCAGCAGCTTGGATGGTGCGCCAACCTTCTATGGCTACACCTTC.

The chain joins TRBV7-2 to TRBJ2-7; D remains unclear. V was shortened by 0 bases and J by 4 bases, with 7 bases between the two germline ends. Germline CDR1 SGHTA, CDR2 FQGNSA. The CDR3 extends over 13 amino acids. The CDR3 nucleotides read TGTGCCAGCAGCTTAGCGGTGGGGTACGAGCAGTACTTC. It yields the protein CASSLAVGYEQYF. Complete variable domain (other parts from reference TRBV7-2 and TRBJ2-7): GAGVSQSPSNKVTEKGKDVELRCDPISGHTALYWYRQSLGQGLEFLIYFQGNSAPDKSGLPSDRFSAERTGGSVSTLTIQRTQQEDSAVYLCASSLAVGYEQYFGPGTRLTVT.

J is TRBJ1-2 and V is TRBV30, with 7 bases that match TRBD1. This CDR3 is 15 amino acids long. J was trimmed by 2 bases and V by 4 bases; bases with no gene match: 10. Germline CDR1 GTSNPN, CDR2 SVGIG (reference sequence). As DNA, the CDR3 is TGTGCCTGGAAGGACAGGTTGCTTGTAAACTATGGCTACACCTTC. This encodes CAWKDRLLVNYGYTF.